Detailed here is one T cell receptor (beta chain). Antigen: not known. Each CDR3 protein gets one entry after TCRdb re-called the 5' RACE reads with MiXCR. The table lists some 130,000 distinct CDR3 sequences, roughly 8.4% of them singletons. This record belongs to a study of CD8 T cells in ankylosing spondylitis. Points from the study as a whole: Disease-linked clones were reportedly significantly enriched in matched ankylosing spondylitis synovial fluid.

The ends lost 0 bases at V and 5 bases at J; junction bases unmatched: 6. The CDR3 consists of 16 residues. Germline V gene lookup returns CDR1 MNHEY and CDR2 SVGAGI. The V and J genes are TRBV6-5 and TRBJ2-3; TRBD2 matches at 9 bases. This TCR was sampled from a male donor with ankylosing spondylitis. Input material: synovial fluid, either unsorted or a sorted T cell fraction (not recorded which). The CDR3 spells CASSYSLGLAGDTQYF. As DNA, the CDR3 is TGTGCCAGCAGTTACTCCCTGGGACTAGCTGGAGATACGCAGTATTTT.